The 14 T cell receptor beta chains below come from one sample, sequenced in a study of glioma-infiltrating T cells after dendritic cell vaccination. Stated time point: after dendritic cell vaccination, including at tumor progression/relapse. Sequencing was performed with immunoSEQ multiplex PCR; in TCRdb, only in-frame clones are kept and a portion is missing. The sample holds more than 85,000 clones, 90% seen once. The material sequenced was blood, taken after dendritic cell vaccination. Source of these receptors: a human donor with glioblastoma.

V and J are TRBV5-6 and TRBJ1-4; perhaps TRBD1 as D (5 bases). The CDR3 contains 14 residues. Trimming shortened V by 5 bases and J by 4 bases, and 12 bases separated the two germline ends. Germline values: CDR1 SGHDT, CDR2 YYEEEE. The chain's CDR3 is CASRRRGNNEKLFF. The DNA for the CDR3 is TGTGCCAGCAGGAGGCGGGGGAATAATGAAAAACTGTTTTTT.

The chain employs TRBV9 and TRBJ2-5, with TRBD1 matching over 7 bases. CDR3 length equals 15 residues. In germline, CDR1 is SGDLS, CDR2 YYNGEE. The V segment lost 2 bases and the J segment 4 bases; nucleotides outside the gene matches: 8. The CDR3 is CASSVQSEGAETQYF. The DNA of the CDR3 is TGTGCCAGCAGCGTCCAGTCAGAGGGGGCAGAGACCCAGTACTTC.

The chain links TRBV9 to TRBJ2-7; D is unresolved. Between the trimmed V and J ends, which lost 4 bases and 0 bases, there was a span of 11 bases. The CDR3 spans 14 residues. In germline, CDR1 is SGDLS, CDR2 YYNGEE. CDR3 protein: CASSPPGNSYEQYF. DNA for the CDR3: TGTGCCAGCAGCCCCCCTGGCAACTCCTACGAGCAGTACTTC.

The chain carries TRBV29-1 and TRBJ2-2; D is possibly TRBD2 (6 bases). Trimming took 3 bases from V and 5 from J, leaving 13 bases between them. The CDR3 contains 14 residues. Germline CDR1 and CDR2: SQVTM and ANQGSEA. This CDR3 is CSVDGQGGTGELFF. DNA for the CDR3: TGCAGCGTTGATGGGCAGGGAGGTACCGGGGAGCTGTTTTTT.

V gene TRBV6-6 combines with J gene TRBJ2-7, with 10 bases matching TRBD1. Trimming took 6 bases from V and 0 from J; bases not matched to a gene: 2. The CDR3 sequence is 14 residues long. Germline V CDR1 and CDR2: MNHNY, SVGAGI (reference sequence). For the CDR3, the DNA is TGTGCCAGCAGCAGGACAGGGGGCTCCTACGAGCAGTACTTC. The encoded protein is CASSRTGGSYEQYF.

The chain links TRBV9 to TRBJ2-5; D call uncertain. V shed 0 bases and J shed 0 bases, with 9 bases lying between them. Germline V gene data show CDR1 as SGDLS and CDR2 as YYNGEE. This CDR3 comprises 15 residues. In DNA, the CDR3 is TGTGCCAGCAGCGTAGCTTTAACAGACCAAGAGACCCAGTACTTC. The encoded protein is CASSVALTDQETQYF.

V gene TRBV29-1 combines with J gene TRBJ2-1; D possibly corresponds to TRBD2 (6 bases). This CDR3 has 17 amino acids. Germline CDR1 and CDR2: SQVTM and ANQGSEA. V gave up 4 bases and J gave up 12 bases, with 31 bases separating them. The CDR3 nucleotides read TGCAGCGTTGCCGGGGGAATGGGCGGGTCCCGCGACACAGGGCAGTTCTTC. It encodes CSVAGGMGGSRDTGQFF.

This chain links TRBV18 with TRBJ2-2; TRBD1 agrees at 7 bases. There are 13 residues in the CDR3. Trimming took 2 bases from V and 8 from J; bases not matched to a gene: 2. CDR1 is KGHSH, CDR2 LQKENI, per germline. CDR3 in amino acids: CASSPRQGGELFF. The CDR3 region has the DNA TGTGCCAGCTCACCAAGACAGGGAGGGGAGCTGTTTTTT.

The chain is built from TRBV10-1 and TRBJ1-2, with 11 nucleotides matching TRBD1. The CDR3 spans 13 residues. Trimming took 5 bases from V and 7 from J; bases not matched to a gene: 3. Per the germline V gene, CDR1 is WNHNN and CDR2 is SYGVQD (reference sequence). CDR3 in amino acids: CASSPGTGGGYTF. CDR3 sequence (DNA): TGCGCCAGCAGTCCCGGGACAGGGGGTGGCTACACCTTC.

The rearrangement uses TRBV18 and TRBJ1-1; D gene ambiguous. CDR3 length equals 13 residues. Germline CDR1 and CDR2: KGHSH and LQKENI. V lost 3 bases, J lost 0 bases, and 5 bases lay in between. CDR3 nucleotides: TGTGCCAGCTCACCGGGCATGAACACTGAAGCTTTCTTT. Translated, it gives CASSPGMNTEAFF.

The V gene is TRBV19, the J gene TRBJ1-5, with 9 bases identical to TRBD1. The CDR3 has 14 amino acids. Losses at the gene ends were 5 bases for V and 7 bases for J; bases not matched to a gene: 6. Germline values: CDR1 LNHDA, CDR2 SQIVND (reference sequence). CDR3 DNA sequence: TGTGCCAGTAGTGCCGGGACAGGGCGCCAGCCCCAGCATTTT. Protein product: CASSAGTGRQPQHF.

The sample holds one count of this clone. The V gene is TRBV30, the J gene TRBJ1-6; tentative D call: TRBD1 (5 bases). Trimming stripped 2 bases from V and 8 bases from J, with 10 bases between. The CDR3 totals 13 residues. Germline V gives CDR1 GTSNPN, CDR2 SVGIG (reference sequence). The CDR3 is CAWSRQGYSPLHF. The CDR3 nucleotides are TGTGCCTGGAGTCGCCAGGGTTATTCACCCCTCCACTTT.

The J gene is TRBJ2-7, the V gene TRBV18; 8 bases align to TRBD2. The junction had 1 base not matched to a gene; V was cut back by 3 bases and J by 3 bases. The CDR3 totals 13 residues. Germline lookup yields CDR1 KGHSH and CDR2 LQKENI. The CDR3 protein is CASSPRGGYEQYF. CDR3 nucleotide sequence: TGTGCCAGCTCACCCCGGGGGGGCTACGAGCAGTACTTC.

The genes are TRBV5-1 and TRBJ1-2; 9 nucleotides align to TRBD1. This CDR3 is 15 amino acids long. V lost 2 bases, J lost 8 bases, and 10 bases stayed unmatched. Germline CDR1 is SGHRS and CDR2 is YFSETQ. The CDR3 DNA follows: TGCGCCAGCAGCTTAGGGACAGGGTTTGGGATGGGCTACACCTTC. It translates to CASSLGTGFGMGYTF.